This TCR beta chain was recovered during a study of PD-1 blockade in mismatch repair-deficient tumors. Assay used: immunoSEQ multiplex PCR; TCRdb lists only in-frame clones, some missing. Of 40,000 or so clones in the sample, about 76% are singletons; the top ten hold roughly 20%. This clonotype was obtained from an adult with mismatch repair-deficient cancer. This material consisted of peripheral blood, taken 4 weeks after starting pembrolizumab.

CDR3 sequence: CASSLGRLAGGRYEQFF. CDR3 DNA: TGTGCCAGCAGCTTAGGCCGGCTAGCGGGAGGAAGGTATGAGCAGTTCTTC. This chain links TRBV13 with TRBJ2-1, with 11 bases matching TRBD2. Germline loops: CDR1 PRHDT, CDR2 FYEKMQ (reference sequence). The CDR3 consists of 17 residues. V shed 0 bases, J shed 8 bases, and the junction held 9 bases outside the gene matches.